The 20 T cell receptor beta chains below all came from one sample that was sequenced in a study of graft-versus-host responses after intestinal transplantation. The protocol was immunoSEQ multiplex PCR, while the TCRdb copy is restricted to in-frame clones and leaves out a portion. Altogether approximately 70,000 clones are present, roughly 92% being singletons, with the ten largest covering about 6.7%. The sequencing here drew on bone marrow, taken 734 days after intestinal transplantation. These receptors came from a human patient who received an intestinal transplant, so some T cells may come from the graft donor.

This clone was picked up one time. The rearrangement uses TRBV11-2 and TRBJ2-7; 8 nucleotides agree with TRBD2. The germline gives CDR1 SGHAT, CDR2 FQNNGV. This CDR3 spans 16 amino acids. The J segment lost 6 bases and the V segment lost 5 bases, leaving 15 bases of the junction unmatched. The CDR3 loop reads CASSPLGSGGGIEQYF. The CDR3, as DNA: TGTGCCAGCAGCCCTTTAGGGTCGGGAGGGGGGATCGAGCAGTACTTC.

The table lists this clone with a few counts. This chain connects TRBV18 to TRBJ1-5; the D gene is possibly TRBD1 (5 bases). CDR1 and CDR2 from the germline V gene are KGHSH and LQKENI. V lost 5 bases, J lost 6 bases, and 17 bases lay in between. The CDR3 consists of 15 residues. CDR3 residues: CASSSLPGEGQPQHF. The DNA of the CDR3 is TGTGCCAGCTCATCTCTGCCGGGGGAGGGTCAGCCCCAGCATTTT.

The V call is TRBV6-1, the J call TRBJ2-5; D gene uncertain. Germline V gene sequence: CDR1 MNHNS, CDR2 SASEGT. V was shortened by 1 base and J by 3 bases, with 3 bases between the two germline ends. The CDR3 runs 12 residues. The DNA of the CDR3 is TGTGCCAGCAGTGAAGTTGAAGAGACCCAGTACTTC. The encoded protein is CASSEVEETQYF.

The chain uses TRBV20-1 and TRBJ2-3; unclear D gene. CDR3 length: 11 residues. Germline CDR1 DFQATT, CDR2 SNEGSKA (reference sequence). Trimming took 7 bases from V and 4 from J, leaving 9 bases between them. The DNA for the CDR3 is TGCAGTGTCGCAGAGTCAGATACGCAGTATTTT. This codes for CSVAESDTQYF.

The chain uses TRBV6-1 and TRBJ2-1, with 10 bases aligning to TRBD1. CDR1 MNHNS and CDR2 SASEGT come from the germline V gene. With V trimmed by 6 bases and J by 5 bases, 7 bases remained unmatched. The CDR3 has 15 residues. As DNA, the CDR3 is TGTGCCAGCAGGCGACGGACAGGGGGGGACAATGAGCAGTTCTTC. This codes for CASRRRTGGDNEQFF.

The chain employs TRBV4-1 and TRBJ2-5, with 9 bases identical to TRBD2. CDR1 is MGHRA, CDR2 YSYEKL, per germline. CDR3 size: 19 residues. J was trimmed by 2 bases and V by 2 bases; bases with no gene match: 15. DNA of the CDR3: TGCGCCAGCAGCCAACTACAAGTCCTTCTAGCGGGACGACAAGAGACCCAGTACTTC. Protein sequence: CASSQLQVLLAGRQETQYF.

V usage is TRBV7-2 and J usage is TRBJ1-6, with a weak D call TRBD1 (5 bases). This CDR3 comprises 14 residues. Trimming cost V 5 bases and J 7 bases, with 12 bases left between them. Germline V gives CDR1 SGHTA, CDR2 FQGNSA. The CDR3 here is CASSIDGANSPLHF. DNA for the CDR3: TGTGCCAGCAGCATAGACGGGGCAAATTCACCCCTCCACTTT.

The V and J genes are TRBV19 and TRBJ2-7; possibly TRBD1 for D (6 bases). CDR1 is LNHDA and CDR2 is SQIVND in the germline V gene (reference sequence). Deletions cut 3 bases from V and 0 bases from J, with 6 bases between. The CDR3 totals 13 residues. The CDR3 reads CASSMDSSYEQYF. DNA of the CDR3: TGTGCCAGTAGTATGGACAGCTCCTACGAGCAGTACTTC.

The chain recombines TRBV6-4 with TRBJ2-2, with a weak D call TRBD1 (6 bases). V lost 0 bases and J 7 bases, leaving 12 bases between the germline ends. This CDR3 comprises 15 residues. CDR1 and CDR2 (germline): MRHNA, SNTAGT. This CDR3 is CASSDSREGGGELFF. The CDR3 DNA is TGTGCCAGCAGTGACTCGAGAGAAGGGGGCGGGGAGCTGTTTTTT.

CDR3 sequence reads: CASSPRQGARYF. The CDR3 nucleotides read TGTGCCAGCTCACCAAGACAGGGGGCGAGGTACTTC. This sequence joins TRBV18 and TRBJ2-7; 10 bases agree with TRBD1. Germline V CDR1 and CDR2: KGHSH, LQKENI. The CDR3 spans 12 residues. V dropped 2 bases and J dropped 12; count of bases not matched to a gene: 4. The variable domain in full, completed from reference TRBV18 and TRBJ2-7, reads NAGVMQNPRHLVRRRGQEARLRCSPMKGHSHVYWYRQLPEEGLKFMVYLQKENIIDESGMPKERFSAEFPKEGPSILRIQQVVRGDSAAYFCASSPRQGARYFGPGTRLTVT.

The chain combines TRBV6-1 with TRBJ2-1, with 8 bases fitting TRBD2. Unmatched junction bases numbered 13, after V lost 3 bases and J lost 9 bases. The CDR3 loop spans 16 amino acids. Looked up from germline, CDR1 is MNHNS and CDR2 is SASEGT. CDR3 coding DNA: TGTGCCAGCAGTGACCCACCGAGGACTAGCTTAGGTGAGCAGTTCTTC. This gives the protein CASSDPPRTSLGEQFF.

The chain links TRBV7-3 to TRBJ2-5; 12 nucleotides agree with TRBD1. Germline loops: CDR1 SGHTA, CDR2 FQGTGA. The CDR3 is 16 residues long. The V and J ends lost 2 bases and 4 bases, in that order; junction bases with no gene match: 5. This CDR3 is CASSLGGQGALETQYF. The CDR3 bases are TGTGCCAGCAGCTTAGGGGGACAGGGGGCTTTAGAGACCCAGTACTTC.

The J gene is TRBJ2-7, the V gene TRBV4-2, with a weak D call TRBD2 (6 bases). CDR1 and CDR2 (germline): LGHNA, YNFKEQ. With 0 bases removed from V and 8 bases from J, the gap between germline ends came to 14 bases. CDR3 size: 14 residues. Written as DNA, the CDR3 is TGTGCCAGCAGCCAAGAGGGACTGATCTCGAAGCAGTACTTC. Its translation is CASSQEGLISKQYF.

The genes are TRBV19 and TRBJ2-3; the match to TRBD2 covers 13 bases. Losses at the gene ends were 3 bases for V and 1 base for J; bases not matched to a gene: 13. This CDR3 is 20 amino acids long. Germline V gene data show CDR1 as LNHDA and CDR2 as SQIVND (reference sequence). The CDR3 sequence is CASSIPQGTSGTWGTDTQYF. The DNA of the CDR3 is TGTGCCAGTAGTATCCCCCAAGGGACTAGCGGGACTTGGGGCACAGATACGCAGTATTTT.

The rearrangement uses TRBV11-3 and TRBJ1-6, with unresolved D. Germline assignment: CDR1 SGHNT and CDR2 YENEEA. The CDR3 has 14 residues. Deletions cut 0 bases from V and 13 bases from J, with 13 bases between. CDR3 amino acids: CASSLDPFSPPLHF. CDR3 bases: TGTGCCAGCAGCTTAGATCCTTTCAGTCCTCCCCTCCACTTT.

J is TRBJ2-1 and V is TRBV28; TRBD2 aligns across 12 bases. The CDR3 is 14 residues long. Unmatched junction bases numbered 1, after V lost 6 bases and J lost 4 bases. In germline, CDR1 is MDHEN, CDR2 SYDVKM. CDR3 sequence reads: CASSLAGGYNEQFF. The CDR3 DNA reads as TGTGCCAGCAGCCTAGCGGGAGGGTACAATGAGCAGTTCTTC.

The chain has TRBV18 and TRBJ2-1, with D possibly matching TRBD2 (6 bases). The CDR3 covers 14 residues. Germline loops: CDR1 KGHSH, CDR2 LQKENI. Trimming removed 6 bases from V and 8 bases from J, with 17 bases in between. The CDR3 DNA follows: TGTGCCAGCTCCCCGGACCTAAGGGAGGATGAGCAGTTCTTC. Protein product: CASSPDLREDEQFF.

This clone came up once. The chain joins TRBV7-9 to TRBJ2-5, with TRBD2 as a possible D gene (6 bases). V was shortened by 5 bases and J by 3 bases, with 13 bases between the two germline ends. CDR1 is SEHNR, CDR2 FQNEAQ, per germline (reference sequence). The CDR3 is made up of 14 amino acids. The CDR3 loop reads CASSQVIAEETQYF. The CDR3 DNA reads TGTGCCAGCAGCCAGGTGATAGCGGAAGAGACCCAGTACTTC.

This clone was detected only once. The gene calls are TRBV18 and TRBJ2-7, with no clear D. The CDR3 sequence is 17 residues long. Germline loops: CDR1 KGHSH, CDR2 LQKENI. Trimming removed 0 bases from V and 2 bases from J, with 17 bases in between. The CDR3 DNA reads TGTGCCAGCTCACCACCTTTTTCGGACCTGAAACCCTACGAGCAGTACTTC. Translating it yields CASSPPFSDLKPYEQYF. Full variable domain (rest looked up from reference TRBV18 and TRBJ2-7): NAGVMQNPRHLVRRRGQEARLRCSPMKGHSHVYWYRQLPEEGLKFMVYLQKENIIDESGMPKERFSAEFPKEGPSILRIQQVVRGDSAAYFCASSPPFSDLKPYEQYFGPGTRLTVT.

V is TRBV18 and J is TRBJ2-7; unclear D gene. The CDR3 spans 16 residues. The V end lost 3 bases, the J end lost 0 bases, and 15 bases lay between the germline ends. Germline CDR1 reads KGHSH; CDR2 reads LQKENI. The CDR3 region is CASSPSTDLTSYEQYF. The CDR3 bases are TGTGCCAGCTCACCTTCTACGGACCTCACCTCCTACGAGCAGTACTTC.